One sample yielded the 28 T cell receptor beta chains listed below, sequenced in a study of OX40 agonist ivuxolimab in advanced cancers. The method behind the library was the immunoSEQ multiplex PCR assay. TCRdb holds this immuneACCESS table with in-frame rearrangements only. Some clones are missing; in checked studies, unresolved V genes explain under half, and the rest has no known cause. The sample table holds fewer than 75,000 clones, of which approximately 87% were seen once. 3.5% to 5% of the sample is held by the ten biggest clonotypes. Material: CD4+ or CD8+ T cells sorted from blood, obtained in a trial of the OX40 agonist ivuxolimab. These receptors all stem from an adult with an advanced solid tumor such as melanoma, head and neck, liver or kidney cancer.

This clone has only a few counts. The V call is TRBV30, the J call TRBJ1-5; the D gene is possibly TRBD1 (5 bases). In germline, CDR1 is GTSNPN, CDR2 SVGIG (reference sequence). The ends were cut back, 2 bases at V and 0 bases at J, with 14 bases in the middle. The length of the CDR3 is 16 residues. This CDR3 reads CAWSLWGTNSNQPQHF. The CDR3 DNA sequence: TGTGCCTGGAGTCTCTGGGGCACCAATAGCAATCAGCCCCAGCATTTT.

The rearrangement uses TRBV4-2 and TRBJ1-2, with no clear D. The CDR3 has 12 residues. From germline, CDR1 is LGHNA and CDR2 YNFKEQ. With 3 bases removed from V and 7 bases from J, the gap between germline ends came to 9 bases. The CDR3: CASSQGSSGYTF. CDR3 in DNA: TGTGCCAGCAGCCAGGGTTCTAGTGGCTACACCTTC.

The CDR3 bases are TGCGCCAGCAGCTTGGGGGGCGCAGAGCAGTTCTTC. As protein: CASSLGGAEQFF. The V and J genes are TRBV5-1 and TRBJ2-1; D may be TRBD1 (5 bases). The germline gives CDR1 SGHRS, CDR2 YFSETQ. With 0 bases removed from V and 10 bases from J, the gap between germline ends came to 8 bases. The CDR3 has 12 amino acids.

This clone has a single count. The CDR3 sequence is CASSDRTGSDTQYF. The CDR3 bases are TGTGCCAGCAGTGATCGGACAGGGTCAGATACGCAGTATTTT. V is TRBV6-4 and J is TRBJ2-3; TRBD1 matches 8 bases. The CDR3 length is 14 residues. Per germline, CDR1 MRHNA and CDR2 SNTAGT. Germline trimming cut 3 bases from V and 4 bases from J; bases unmatched to any gene: 3.

This chain links TRBV5-6 with TRBJ2-7, with D perhaps matching TRBD2 (6 bases). The CDR3 extends over 15 amino acids. Germline V lookup: CDR1 SGHDT, CDR2 YYEEEE. V was clipped by 4 bases and J by 4 bases, with 18 bases between them. The CDR3 nucleotides are TGTGCCAGCAGCCGCCCCCGGGGGATAGGATACGAGCAGTACTTC. Translating it yields CASSRPRGIGYEQYF.

V usage is TRBV4-1 and J usage is TRBJ1-6, with D unclear. Trimming cost V 3 bases and J 3 bases, with 24 bases left between them. CDR3 size: 20 residues. Germline V lookup: CDR1 MGHRA, CDR2 YSYEKL. The CDR3 DNA is TGCGCCAGCAGCCAGCCCGGTACCTTCGGACGGACTATCTATAATTCACCCCTCCACTTT. It codes for CASSQPGTFGRTIYNSPLHF.

J is TRBJ2-6 and V is TRBV7-6; D not certain. The V gene's germline CDR1 is SGHVS and CDR2 FNYEAQ. Trimming stripped 5 bases from V and 0 bases from J, with 5 bases between. The CDR3 contains 14 residues. The CDR3 loop reads CASSAFSGANVLTF. The CDR3 nucleotides are TGTGCCAGCAGCGCCTTCTCTGGGGCCAACGTCCTGACTTTC.

The rearrangement uses TRBV7-2 and TRBJ1-6; tentative D call: TRBD1 (6 bases). The CDR3 runs 14 residues. Germline V gene lookup returns CDR1 SGHTA and CDR2 FQGNSA. V dropped 1 base and J dropped 10 bases, with 11 bases sitting between them. CDR3 DNA: TGTGCCAGCAGCTTAGTGACAGGCGCGTCACCCCTCCACTTT. This encodes CASSLVTGASPLHF.

The chain has TRBV19 and TRBJ1-2; D perhaps matches TRBD1 (5 bases). Per germline, CDR1 LNHDA and CDR2 SQIVND (reference sequence). This CDR3 spans 14 amino acids. V lost 5 bases, J lost 7 bases, and 17 bases lay in between. CDR3 in DNA: TGTGCCAGTAGTGATGAGGGACCGCTCCGTGGCTACACCTTC. Translating gives CASSDEGPLRGYTF.

The rearrangement joins TRBV7-8 to TRBJ1-2, with D maybe TRBD1 (5 bases). Per germline, CDR1 SGHVS and CDR2 FQNEAQ. V lost 0 bases, J lost 4 bases, and 9 bases lay in between. The CDR3 extends over 14 amino acids. CDR3 bases: TGTGCCAGCAGCTTAGCTGGGACCCTCTATGGCTACACCTTC. Its protein is CASSLAGTLYGYTF.

The chain is built from TRBV9 and TRBJ2-5; D remains unclear. The DNA end is a closer match to TRBJ2-7, so the J assignment may be wrong. The CDR3 is 14 residues long. Germline loops: CDR1 SGDLS, CDR2 YYNGEE. The CDR3 DNA is TGTGCCAGCAGCGTAGGGAGCAGAAACTACGAGCAGTACTTC. This gives the protein CASSVGSRNYEQYF.

This clone appeared a single time. The J gene is TRBJ2-7, the V gene TRBV28; no clear D gene. The germline V gene has CDR1 MDHEN and CDR2 SYDVKM. V lost 6 bases and J 3 bases, leaving 6 bases between the germline ends. CDR3 length: 11 amino acids. The CDR3 here is CASSPLYEQYF. The CDR3 coding sequence is TGTGCCAGCAGCCCACTCTACGAGCAGTACTTC.

The chain joins TRBV27 to TRBJ1-5, with unresolved D. Germline V CDR1 and CDR2: MNHEY, SMNVEV (reference sequence). The CDR3 is 15 residues long. With 4 bases removed from V and 1 base from J, the gap between germline ends came to 11 bases. CDR3 nucleotides: TGTGCCAGCAGTTCCCCACCGGCGAGCAATCAGCCCCAGCATTTT. Its translation: CASSSPPASNQPQHF.

V gene TRBV19 combines with J gene TRBJ1-4; D ambiguous. This CDR3 spans 13 amino acids. In germline, CDR1 is LNHDA, CDR2 SQIVND (reference sequence). V was pared by 7 bases and J by 2 bases, with 8 bases between. CDR3 residues: CASTGSTNEKLFF. DNA for the CDR3: TGTGCCAGTACGGGATCCACTAATGAAAAACTGTTTTTT.

The CDR3 nucleotides are TGTGCCAGCAGATCCGGGACAGGGAAAAACTATGGCTACACCTTC. This codes for CASRSGTGKNYGYTF. The gene calls are TRBV6-6 and TRBJ1-2, with TRBD1 matching 9 bases. Germline CDR1 reads MNHNY; CDR2 reads SVGAGI (reference sequence). This CDR3 spans 15 amino acids. Trimming cost V 6 bases and J 2 bases; bases outside gene matches: 7.

About this clone: A junction end diverges from the germline sequence, so it may reflect a read error. The rearrangement uses TRBV14 and TRBJ2-1, with 7 bases identical to TRBD1. The germline CDR1 and CDR2 sequences are SGHDN and FVKESK. CDR3 length equals 13 residues. CDR3 sequence (DNA): TGTGCCAGCAGCCAAGATTGGGCAGGGGGATGGATCTTC. Translated, it gives CASSQDWAGGWIF.

The V and J genes are TRBV19 and TRBJ2-7; TRBD2 matches 11 bases. J gave up 2 bases and V 1 base, and 7 bases lay outside the gene matches. This CDR3 has 17 residues. Germline lookup yields CDR1 LNHDA and CDR2 SQIVND (reference sequence). For the CDR3, the DNA is TGTGCCAGTAGTATAGTTGCCCTAGCGGGAGGTACCTACGAGCAGTACTTC. It translates to CASSIVALAGGTYEQYF.

This chain uses TRBV7-6 with TRBJ2-7; 16 positions match TRBD2. The CDR3 contains 17 residues. V lost 0 bases, J lost 2 bases, and 1 base stayed unmatched. In germline, CDR1 is SGHVS, CDR2 FNYEAQ. The CDR3 region has the DNA TGTGCCAGCAGCTTAGCTGGGACTAGCGGGGGGGCCTACGAGCAGTACTTC. This codes for CASSLAGTSGGAYEQYF.

The chain has TRBV5-1 and TRBJ2-1; 10 bases map to TRBD1. Germline V lookup: CDR1 SGHRS, CDR2 YFSETQ. CDR3 length equals 16 residues. Trimming cost V 4 bases and J 4 bases; bases outside gene matches: 8. CDR3 residues: CASSVEPGQGYNEQFF. CDR3 sequence (DNA): TGCGCCAGCAGCGTGGAACCGGGACAGGGGTACAATGAGCAGTTCTTC.

This chain uses TRBV4-1 with TRBJ2-5; a weak D match, TRBD2 (5 bases). The germline V gene encodes CDR1 MGHRA and CDR2 YSYEKL. The CDR3 consists of 16 residues. The germline V and J ends were trimmed by 1 base and 2 bases, with 14 bases remaining between them. CDR3 protein: CASSQAPTGSQETQYF. CDR3 coding DNA: TGCGCCAGCAGCCAAGCCCCAACGGGATCACAAGAGACCCAGTACTTC.

J is TRBJ2-7 and V is TRBV11-2; D might be TRBD1 (5 bases). The CDR3 totals 13 residues. Germline V lookup: CDR1 SGHAT, CDR2 FQNNGV. The V gene lost 1 base and the J gene lost 4 bases, with 8 bases spanning the gap. The CDR3 spells CASSLGTKYEQYF. CDR3 sequence (DNA): TGTGCCAGCAGCTTAGGGACAAAGTACGAGCAGTACTTC. Looking up the rest from reference TRBV11-2 and TRBJ2-7 gives the full variable domain: EAGVAQSPRYKIIEKRQSVAFWCNPISGHATLYWYQQILGQGPKLLIQFQNNGVVDDSQLPKDRFSAERLKGVDSTLKIQPAKLEDSAVYLCASSLGTKYEQYFGPGTRLTVT.

This chain connects TRBV11-2 to TRBJ1-1, with a weak D call TRBD1 (5 bases). V was clipped by 0 bases and J by 11 bases, with 16 bases between them. CDR3 length: 14 residues. Germline-derived CDR1 and CDR2 are SGHAT and FQNNGV. The CDR3 DNA is TGTGCCAGCAGCTTAGATGGGGAGCGCCGGGGGGCTTTCTTT. The encoded protein is CASSLDGERRGAFF.

This clone has only one observation. The rearrangement links TRBV11-2 to TRBJ2-3, with D perhaps matching TRBD2 (6 bases). The CDR3 contains 16 residues. The germline gives CDR1 SGHAT, CDR2 FQNNGV. V was pared by 1 base and J by 2 bases, with 13 bases between. The CDR3 reads CASSLVGGTNTDTQYF. DNA for the CDR3: TGTGCCAGCAGCTTAGTGGGCGGGACCAACACAGATACGCAGTATTTT.

V usage is TRBV7-9 and J usage is TRBJ2-1; D possibly uses TRBD1 or TRBD2 (5 bases each). With 11 bases removed from V and 5 bases from J, the gap between germline ends came to 16 bases. The CDR3 totals 13 residues. Per germline, CDR1 SEHNR and CDR2 FQNEAQ (reference sequence). The DNA of the CDR3 is TGTGCCGGGACCTCCTATCGCCACAATGAGCAGTTCTTC. It translates to CAGTSYRHNEQFF.

The V gene is TRBV27, the J gene TRBJ2-7, with 9 bases fitting TRBD2. Germline V lookup: CDR1 MNHEY, CDR2 SMNVEV (reference sequence). V lost 6 bases and J lost 0; bases outside the gene matches: 6. The CDR3 runs to 15 residues. DNA of the CDR3: TGTGCCAGCAGGGACCCTAGCGGGACCTCCTACGAGCAGTACTTC. It translates to CASRDPSGTSYEQYF.

V usage is TRBV5-1 and J usage is TRBJ2-2; 9 bases line up with TRBD1. After removal of 1 base from V and 6 bases from J, the junction contained 7 bases not matched to a gene. The CDR3 is made up of 16 amino acids. Germline loops: CDR1 SGHRS, CDR2 YFSETQ. This CDR3 reads CASSLNLDRGAGELFF. The CDR3 region has the DNA TGCGCCAGCAGCTTGAACTTGGACAGGGGTGCCGGGGAGCTGTTTTTT.

J is TRBJ2-3 and V is TRBV29-1; TRBD1 is a possible D gene (5 bases). The length of the CDR3 is 15 residues. V was clipped by 5 bases and J by 2 bases, with 17 bases between them. CDR1 and CDR2 from the germline V gene are SQVTM and ANQGSEA. This chain's CDR3 is CSVLTDATATDTQYF. DNA for the CDR3: TGCAGCGTTCTTACCGACGCGACAGCCACAGATACGCAGTATTTT.

The chain links TRBV30 to TRBJ1-2; no firm D call. The CDR3 loop spans 14 amino acids. Trimming took 3 bases from V and 2 from J, leaving 13 bases between them. Germline V gene data show CDR1 as GTSNPN and CDR2 as SVGIG (reference sequence). The CDR3 DNA reads as TGTGCCTGGAGGGCCCCTGGAGGGAACTATGGCTACACCTTC. It specifies CAWRAPGGNYGYTF.